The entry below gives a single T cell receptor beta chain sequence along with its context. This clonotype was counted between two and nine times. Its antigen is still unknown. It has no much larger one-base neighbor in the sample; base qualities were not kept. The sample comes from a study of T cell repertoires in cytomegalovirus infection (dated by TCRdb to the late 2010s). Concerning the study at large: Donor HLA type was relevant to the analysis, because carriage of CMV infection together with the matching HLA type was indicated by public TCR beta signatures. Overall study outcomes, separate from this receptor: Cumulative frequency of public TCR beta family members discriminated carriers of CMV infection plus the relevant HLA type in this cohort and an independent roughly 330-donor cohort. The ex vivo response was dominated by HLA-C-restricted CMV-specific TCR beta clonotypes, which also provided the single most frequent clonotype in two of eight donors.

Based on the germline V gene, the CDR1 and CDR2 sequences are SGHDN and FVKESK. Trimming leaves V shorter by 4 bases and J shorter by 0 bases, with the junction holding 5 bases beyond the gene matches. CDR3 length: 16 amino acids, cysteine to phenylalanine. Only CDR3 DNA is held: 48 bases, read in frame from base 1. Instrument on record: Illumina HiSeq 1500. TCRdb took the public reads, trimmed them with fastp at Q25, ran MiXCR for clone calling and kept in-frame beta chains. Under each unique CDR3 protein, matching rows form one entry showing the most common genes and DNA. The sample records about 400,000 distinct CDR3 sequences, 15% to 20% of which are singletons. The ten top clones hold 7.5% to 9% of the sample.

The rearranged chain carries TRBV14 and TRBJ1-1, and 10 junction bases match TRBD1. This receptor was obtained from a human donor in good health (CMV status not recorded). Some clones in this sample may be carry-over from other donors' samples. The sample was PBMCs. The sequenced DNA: TGTGCCAGCAGCCTTAGACAGGGGGCCGTGAACACTGAAGCTTTCTTT. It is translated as CASSLRQGAVNTEAFF.